Included here is one T cell receptor (beta chain) sequence, with context. Authors' methods: Amplification of reference gene primers provided the estimated nucleated cell counts. This table comes from immunoSEQ multiplex PCR, and its TCRdb copy is limited to in-frame clones, with some not included. The V and J calls and the clone size are those of that table, but D and trimming were determined from the DNA. The table lists 150,000 to 200,000 clones, around nine tenths of them singletons, with around an eighth in the top ten. The data derive from a study of blood T cell repertoires in COVID-19. Study-wide context: Acute-phase and convalescent COVID-19 samples originated in the United States, Italy and Spain. The analysed material was cDNA or gDNA that came from T cells, B-cell-depleted T cells, or PBMCs.

This TCR derives from a woman aged 70 to 79 with COVID-19, enrolled during active disease. Sequencing was performed on peripheral blood.

In nucleotides, the CDR3 is TGTGCCAGCAGCGGAAGACAGGATCATATGTACACCGGGGAGCTGTTTTTT. It yields the protein CASSGRQDHMYTGELFF. This sequence joins TRBV9 and TRBJ2-2; D may be TRBD1 (6 bases). Germline CDR1 is SGDLS and CDR2 is YYNGEE. Deletions cut 3 bases from V and 3 bases from J, with 18 bases between. CDR3 size: 17 residues.